The T cell receptor beta chain described here comes from a study of T cells in tuberculosis. TCRdb's table, derived via immunoSEQ multiplex PCR, lists solely in-frame clones and lacks some. The table shows over 30,000 clones, with approximately 96% occurring only once. Points from the study as a whole: Shorter CDR3-alpha in active tuberculosis partly drove smaller distances.

Concerning this clone: Antigen unknown.

With 3 bases clipped from V and 6 bases from J, the junction kept 6 bases outside the gene matches. The CDR3 runs 15 residues. Germline V gene lookup returns CDR1 SGDLS and CDR2 YYNGEE. The V gene is TRBV9, the J gene TRBJ2-1; TRBD2 matches at 10 bases. This clonotype was obtained from a donor aged 10-29 years with latent tuberculosis or without tuberculosis infection. Sequencing was done on a sample of PBMCs. CDR3 region: CASSATSGDVNEQFF. The CDR3 DNA is TGTGCCAGCAGCGCTACTAGCGGGGATGTCAATGAGCAGTTCTTC.